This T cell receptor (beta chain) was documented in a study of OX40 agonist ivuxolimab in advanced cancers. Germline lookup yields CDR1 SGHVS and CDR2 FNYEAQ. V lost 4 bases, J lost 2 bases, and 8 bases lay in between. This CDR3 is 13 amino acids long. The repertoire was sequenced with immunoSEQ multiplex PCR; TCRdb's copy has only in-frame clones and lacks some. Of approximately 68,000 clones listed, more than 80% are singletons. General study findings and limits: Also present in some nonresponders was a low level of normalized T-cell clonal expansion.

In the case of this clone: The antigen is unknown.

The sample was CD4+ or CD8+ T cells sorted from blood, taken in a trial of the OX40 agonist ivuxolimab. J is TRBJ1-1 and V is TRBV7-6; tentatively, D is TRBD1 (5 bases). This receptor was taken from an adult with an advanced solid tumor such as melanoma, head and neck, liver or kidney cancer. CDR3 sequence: CASSYTGNTEAFF. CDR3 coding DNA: TGTGCCAGCAGCTACACAGGTAACACTGAAGCTTTCTTT.